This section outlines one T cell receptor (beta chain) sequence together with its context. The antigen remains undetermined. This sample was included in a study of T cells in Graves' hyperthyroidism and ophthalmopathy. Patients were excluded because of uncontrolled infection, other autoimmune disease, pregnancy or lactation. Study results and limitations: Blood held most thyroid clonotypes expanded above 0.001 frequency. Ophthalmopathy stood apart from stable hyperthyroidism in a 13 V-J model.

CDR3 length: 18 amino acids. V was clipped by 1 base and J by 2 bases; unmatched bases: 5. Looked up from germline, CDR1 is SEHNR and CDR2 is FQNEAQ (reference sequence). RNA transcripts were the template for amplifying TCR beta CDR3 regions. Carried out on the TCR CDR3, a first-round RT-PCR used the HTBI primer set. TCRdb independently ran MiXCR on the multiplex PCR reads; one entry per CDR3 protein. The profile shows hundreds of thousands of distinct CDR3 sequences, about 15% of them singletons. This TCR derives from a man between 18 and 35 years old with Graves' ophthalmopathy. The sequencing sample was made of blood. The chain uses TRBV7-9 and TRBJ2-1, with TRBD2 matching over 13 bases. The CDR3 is CASSLELAGGPPYNEQFF. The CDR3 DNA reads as TGTGCCAGCAGCTTAGAACTAGCGGGAGGGCCTCCCTACAATGAGCAGTTCTTC.